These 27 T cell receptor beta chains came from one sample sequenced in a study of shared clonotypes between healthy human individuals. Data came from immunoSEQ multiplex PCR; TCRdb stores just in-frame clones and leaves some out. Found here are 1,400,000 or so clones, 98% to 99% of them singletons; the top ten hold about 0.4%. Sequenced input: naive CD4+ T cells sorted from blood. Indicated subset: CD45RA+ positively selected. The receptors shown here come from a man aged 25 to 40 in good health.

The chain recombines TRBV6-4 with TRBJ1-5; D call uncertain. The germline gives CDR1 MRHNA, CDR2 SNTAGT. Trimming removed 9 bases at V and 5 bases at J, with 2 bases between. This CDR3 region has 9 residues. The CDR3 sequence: CASYQPQHF. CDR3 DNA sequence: TGTGCCAGTTATCAGCCCCAGCATTTT.

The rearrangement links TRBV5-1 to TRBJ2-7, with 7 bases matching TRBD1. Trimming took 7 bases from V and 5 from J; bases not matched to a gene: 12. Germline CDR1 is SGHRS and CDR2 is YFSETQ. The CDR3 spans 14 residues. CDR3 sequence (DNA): TGCGCCAGCGGCAGGGGGACAGTGGTCGACGAGCAGTACTTC. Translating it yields CASGRGTVVDEQYF.

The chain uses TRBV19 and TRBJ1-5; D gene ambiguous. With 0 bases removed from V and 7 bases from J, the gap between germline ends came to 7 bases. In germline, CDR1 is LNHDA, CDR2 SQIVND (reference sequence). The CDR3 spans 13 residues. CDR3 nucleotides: TGTGCCAGTAGTATAGAGGGGTGGCAGCCCCAGCATTTT. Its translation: CASSIEGWQPQHF.

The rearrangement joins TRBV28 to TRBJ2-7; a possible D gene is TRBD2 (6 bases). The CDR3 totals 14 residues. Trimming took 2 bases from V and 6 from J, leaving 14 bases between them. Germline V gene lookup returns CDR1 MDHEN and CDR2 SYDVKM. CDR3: CASSLLRLTSEQYF. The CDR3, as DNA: TGTGCCAGCAGTTTACTCAGACTGACTAGCGAGCAGTACTTC.

CDR3 region: CATSGAGAGETQYF. CDR3 coding DNA: TGTGCCACCAGCGGGGCCGGAGCCGGGGAGACCCAGTACTTC. V gene TRBV15 combines with J gene TRBJ2-5; weak D call: TRBD1 (5 bases). V lost 5 bases and J 5 bases, leaving 15 bases between the germline ends. The germline V gene encodes CDR1 LNHNV and CDR2 YYDKDF (reference sequence). The CDR3 totals 14 residues.

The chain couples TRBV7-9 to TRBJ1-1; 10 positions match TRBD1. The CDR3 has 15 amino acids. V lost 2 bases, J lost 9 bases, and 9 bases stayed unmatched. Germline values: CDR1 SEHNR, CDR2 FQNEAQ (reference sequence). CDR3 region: CASSLTSDRGRKAFF. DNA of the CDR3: TGTGCCAGCAGCTTAACCTCAGACAGGGGGCGGAAAGCTTTCTTT.

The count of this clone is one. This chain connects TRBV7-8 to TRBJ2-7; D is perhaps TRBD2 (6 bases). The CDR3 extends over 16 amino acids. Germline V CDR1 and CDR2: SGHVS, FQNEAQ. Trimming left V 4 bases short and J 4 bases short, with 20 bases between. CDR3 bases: TGTGCCAGCAGCTCTGTTCGACGGGCGGGATTGTACGAGCAGTACTTC. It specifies CASSSVRRAGLYEQYF.

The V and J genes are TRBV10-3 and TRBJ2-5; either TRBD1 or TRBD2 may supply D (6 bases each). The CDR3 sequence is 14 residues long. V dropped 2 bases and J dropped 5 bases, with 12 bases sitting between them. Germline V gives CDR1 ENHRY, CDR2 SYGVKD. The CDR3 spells CAISEVKGGETQYF. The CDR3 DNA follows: TGTGCCATCAGTGAGGTTAAAGGGGGGGAGACCCAGTACTTC.

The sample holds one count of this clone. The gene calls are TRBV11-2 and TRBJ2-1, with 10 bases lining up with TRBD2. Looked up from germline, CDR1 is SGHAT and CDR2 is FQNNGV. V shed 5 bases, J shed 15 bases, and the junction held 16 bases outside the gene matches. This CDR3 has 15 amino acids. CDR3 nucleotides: TGTGCCAGCAGCCACCGACTAGCGGGTGTTCCCCCCCCGTTCTTC. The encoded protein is CASSHRLAGVPPPFF.

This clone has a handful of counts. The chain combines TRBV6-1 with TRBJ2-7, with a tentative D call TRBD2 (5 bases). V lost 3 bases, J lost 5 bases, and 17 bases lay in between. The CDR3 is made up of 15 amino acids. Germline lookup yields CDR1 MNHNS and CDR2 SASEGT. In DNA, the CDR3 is TGTGCCAGCAGTGATCCTGGAGGAAAAACGGACGAGCAGTACTTC. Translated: CASSDPGGKTDEQYF.

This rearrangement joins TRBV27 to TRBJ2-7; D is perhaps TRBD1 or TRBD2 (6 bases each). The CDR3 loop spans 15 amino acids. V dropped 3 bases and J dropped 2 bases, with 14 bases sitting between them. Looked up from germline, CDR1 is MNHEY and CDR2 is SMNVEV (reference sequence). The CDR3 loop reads CASSFMAGQAYEQYF. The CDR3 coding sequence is TGTGCCAGCAGTTTTATGGCGGGACAAGCCTACGAGCAGTACTTC.

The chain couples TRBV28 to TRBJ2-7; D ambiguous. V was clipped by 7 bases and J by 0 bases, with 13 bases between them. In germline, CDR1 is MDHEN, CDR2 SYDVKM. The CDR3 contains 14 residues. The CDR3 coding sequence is TGTGCCAGCAAGGAAAGGCCCAGCTCCTACGAGCAGTACTTC. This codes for CASKERPSSYEQYF.

The CDR3 bases are TGTGCCAGCAGTTTAAGGGGAAGTGAGGCCTACGAGCAGTACTTC. Residues: CASSLRGSEAYEQYF. The chain has TRBV28 and TRBJ2-7; a possible D gene is TRBD1 (5 bases). Germline CDR1 MDHEN, CDR2 SYDVKM. V shed 2 bases and J shed 2 bases, with 13 bases lying between them. CDR3 length equals 15 residues.

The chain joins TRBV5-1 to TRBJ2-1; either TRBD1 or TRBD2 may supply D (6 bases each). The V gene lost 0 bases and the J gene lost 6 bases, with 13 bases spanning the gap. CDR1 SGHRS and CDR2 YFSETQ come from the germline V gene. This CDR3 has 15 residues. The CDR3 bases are TGCGCCAGCAGCTTGGTCGGGGGCGCAGGCAATGAGCAGTTCTTC. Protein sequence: CASSLVGGAGNEQFF.

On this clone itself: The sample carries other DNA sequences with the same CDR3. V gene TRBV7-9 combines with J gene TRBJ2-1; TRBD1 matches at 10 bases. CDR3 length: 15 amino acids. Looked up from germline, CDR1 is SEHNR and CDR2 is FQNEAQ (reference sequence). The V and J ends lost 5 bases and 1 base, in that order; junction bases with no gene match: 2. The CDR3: CASSRTGGSYNEQFF. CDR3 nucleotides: TGTGCCAGCAGCAGGACAGGGGGGTCCTACAATGAGCAGTTCTTC.

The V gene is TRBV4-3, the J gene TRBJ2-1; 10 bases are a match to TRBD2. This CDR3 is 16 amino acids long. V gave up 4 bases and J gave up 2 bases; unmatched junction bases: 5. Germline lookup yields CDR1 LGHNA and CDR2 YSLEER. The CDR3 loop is CASSRIAGGPYNEQFF. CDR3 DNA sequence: TGCGCCAGCAGCCGCATAGCGGGAGGCCCCTACAATGAGCAGTTCTTC.

CDR3 protein: CASSTTGGMTGELFF. CDR3 nucleotides: TGTGCCAGCAGTACGACAGGAGGAATGACCGGGGAGCTGTTTTTT. V usage is TRBV6-6 and J usage is TRBJ2-2, with a possible D match to TRBD1 (6 bases). V was shortened by 5 bases and J by 5 bases, with 15 bases between the two germline ends. Germline V lookup: CDR1 MNHNY, CDR2 SVGAGI (reference sequence). CDR3 length equals 15 residues.

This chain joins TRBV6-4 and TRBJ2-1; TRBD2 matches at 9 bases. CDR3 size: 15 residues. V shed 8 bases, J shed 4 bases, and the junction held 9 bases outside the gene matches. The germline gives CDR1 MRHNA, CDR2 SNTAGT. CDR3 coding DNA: TGTGCCAGCGGAAAAACTAGCGGGCGATACAATGAGCAGTTCTTC. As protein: CASGKTSGRYNEQFF.

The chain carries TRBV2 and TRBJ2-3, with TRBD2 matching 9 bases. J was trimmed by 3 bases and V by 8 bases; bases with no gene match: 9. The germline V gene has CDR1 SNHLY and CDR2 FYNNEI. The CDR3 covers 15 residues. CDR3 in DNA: TGTGCCAGCCGCGGTACTAGCGGGCTGACAGATACGCAGTATTTT. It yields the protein CASRGTSGLTDTQYF.

The CDR3 sequence is CASAGQGPGYEQYF. The CDR3 DNA reads TGTGCCAGCGCAGGACAGGGGCCAGGTTACGAGCAGTACTTC. The chain uses TRBV18 and TRBJ2-7; 9 bases are a match to TRBD1. Germline values: CDR1 KGHSH, CDR2 LQKENI. CDR3 size: 14 residues. V lost 8 bases to trimming and J lost 4 bases; unmatched junction nucleotides: 9. Full variable domain (missing parts from reference TRBV18 and TRBJ2-7): NAGVMQNPRHLVRRRGQEARLRCSPMKGHSHVYWYRQLPEEGLKFMVYLQKENIIDESGMPKERFSAEFPKEGPSILRIQQVVRGDSAAYFCASAGQGPGYEQYFGPGTRLTVT.

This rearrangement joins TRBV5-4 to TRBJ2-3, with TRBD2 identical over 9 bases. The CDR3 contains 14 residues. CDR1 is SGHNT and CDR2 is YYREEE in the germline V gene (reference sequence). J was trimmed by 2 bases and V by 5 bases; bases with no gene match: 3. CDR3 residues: CASSPSGITDTQYF. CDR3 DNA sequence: TGTGCCAGCAGTCCTAGCGGGATCACAGATACGCAGTATTTT.

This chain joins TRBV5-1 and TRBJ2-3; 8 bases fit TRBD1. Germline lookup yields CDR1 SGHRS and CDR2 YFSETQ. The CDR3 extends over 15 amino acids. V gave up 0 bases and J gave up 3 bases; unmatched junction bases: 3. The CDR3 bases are TGCGCCAGCAGCTTGGAGGACAGGGCTACAGATACGCAGTATTTT. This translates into CASSLEDRATDTQYF.

The CDR3 DNA reads as TGCGCCAGCAGTGCTTTAAGCGGGAAGACAGATACGCAGTATTTT. It yields the protein CASSALSGKTDTQYF. This chain joins TRBV10-2 and TRBJ2-3; 7 bases are shared with TRBD2. Trimming took 4 bases from V and 3 from J; bases not matched to a gene: 7. Germline assignment: CDR1 WSHSY and CDR2 SAAADI. The CDR3 runs to 15 residues.

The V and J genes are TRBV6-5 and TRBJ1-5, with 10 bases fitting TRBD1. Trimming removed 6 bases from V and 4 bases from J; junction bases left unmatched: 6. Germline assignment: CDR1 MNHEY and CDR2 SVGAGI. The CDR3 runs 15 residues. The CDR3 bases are TGTGCCAGCAGAGCGGACAGGGGGATAAATCAGCCCCAGCATTTT. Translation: CASRADRGINQPQHF.

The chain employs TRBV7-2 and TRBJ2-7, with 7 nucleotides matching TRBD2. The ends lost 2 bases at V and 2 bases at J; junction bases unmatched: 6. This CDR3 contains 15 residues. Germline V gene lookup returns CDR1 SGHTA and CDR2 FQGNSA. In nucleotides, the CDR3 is TGTGCCAGCAGCTTAAGCGGGAAATCCACCTACGAGCAGTACTTC. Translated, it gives CASSLSGKSTYEQYF.

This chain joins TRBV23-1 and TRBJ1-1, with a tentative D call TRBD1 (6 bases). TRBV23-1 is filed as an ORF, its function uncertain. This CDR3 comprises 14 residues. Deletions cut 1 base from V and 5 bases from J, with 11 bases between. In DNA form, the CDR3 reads TGCGCCAGCAGTCAATTAGGGGGGCGGACTGAAGCTTTCTTT. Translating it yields CASSQLGGRTEAFF.

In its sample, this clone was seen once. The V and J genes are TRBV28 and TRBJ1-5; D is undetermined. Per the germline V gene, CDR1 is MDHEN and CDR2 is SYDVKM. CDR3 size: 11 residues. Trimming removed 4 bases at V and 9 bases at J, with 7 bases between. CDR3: CASSSLWPQHF. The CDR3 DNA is TGTGCCAGCAGTTCTCTCTGGCCCCAGCATTTT.